The rows below give T cell receptor beta chains drawn from one sample of a study of blood T cell repertoires in COVID-19. TCRdb's copy holds only in-frame clones and misses some; the assay was immunoSEQ multiplex PCR. The table has 65,000 to 75,000 clones, around 78% seen once. Sequenced: peripheral blood. Every receptor here comes from a human donor in a cohort sampled during active COVID-19. Both conserved end residues are part of each CDR3. A D gene is named only where the DNA matches it firmly. Expanded clones get a size class; other rows say once, few or many, or leave the size out.

d_call	clone_size	v_call	j_call	cdr3_nt	cdr3_aa
NA	NA	TRBV12-3/TRBV12-4	TRBJ2-7	TGTGCCAGCAGTTCCGACAGCTCCTACGAGCAGTACTTC	CASSSDSSYEQYF
NA	NA	TRBV2	TRBJ2-7	TGTGCCAGCAGTGATCGGGGTAGTAGGTACTACGAGCAGTACTTC	CASSDRGSRYYEQYF
TRBD1	NA	TRBV28	TRBJ1-2	TGTGCCAGCAGTTCCCCCTCTGGACAGGTCACGGGCTATGGCTACACCTTC	CASSSPSGQVTGYGYTF
NA	few	TRBV28	TRBJ2-7	TGTGCCAGCAGTTTGTTGAGCGCCTACGAGCAGTACTTC	CASSLLSAYEQYF
TRBD1	NA	TRBV7-9	TRBJ1-4	TGTGCCAGCAGCGGGACAGGTAGTGCTAATGAAAAACTGTTTTTT	CASSGTGSANEKLFF
TRBD1	NA	TRBV4-1	TRBJ1-5	TGCGCCAGCAGCCCGGGACAGGTCAGCAATCAGCCCCAGCATTTT	CASSPGQVSNQPQHF
NA	once	TRBV6-1	TRBJ1-2	TGTGCCAGCAGTGAGGGTCCTAACACAGGGCACTATGGCTACACCTTC	CASSEGPNTGHYGYTF
TRBD2	NA	TRBV5-4	TRBJ2-5	TGTGCCAGCAGATCCGCGACTAGCGGGAGGGAGACCCAGTACTTC	CASRSATSGRETQYF
TRBD1	NA	TRBV28	TRBJ1-2	TGTGCCAGCAGCCCTGGACAGGGGATCGGCTATGGCTACACCTTC	CASSPGQGIGYGYTF
NA	NA	TRBV2	TRBJ1-2	TGTGCCAGCATGTCACTGGTGGACTTTTGGGGCTACACCTTC	CASMSLVDFWGYTF
NA	NA	TRBV5-6	TRBJ2-1	TGTGCCAGCAGCTTTCTTGGACTAGGGGGCAATGAGCAGTTCTTC	CASSFLGLGGNEQFF
NA	NA	TRBV7-9	TRBJ2-3	TGTGCCAGCAGCTTGAAGCAGGCCGAAACAGATACGCAGTATTTT	CASSLKQAETDTQYF
TRBD1	few	TRBV2	TRBJ2-7	TGTGCCAGCAGTGGGAAGACAGGGGAGAACTACGAGCAGTACTTC	CASSGKTGENYEQYF
TRBD2	NA	TRBV7-8	TRBJ2-2	TGTGCCAGCAGCTTTTATCTAGCGGGAGGGGGCACCGGGGAGCTGTTTTTT	CASSFYLAGGGTGELFF
TRBD1	NA	TRBV19	TRBJ2-1	TGTGCCAGTAGTGCCAGATCGGGACAGCTTTTTAATGAGCAGTTCTTC	CASSARSGQLFNEQFF
TRBD1	NA	TRBV5-8	TRBJ2-7	TGTGCCAGCCGAAACAGGGGATCCTACGAGCAGTACTTC	CASRNRGSYEQYF
TRBD2	NA	TRBV24-1	TRBJ2-3	TGTGCCACCAGAGGCAGCGGGAGGAGAGGGCCCGGGGCAGATACGCAGTATTTT	CATRGSGRRGPGADTQYF
TRBD1	NA	TRBV30	TRBJ1-1	TGTGCCTGGAACGGACAGGTCAACACTGAAGCTTTCTTT	CAWNGQVNTEAFF
NA	NA	TRBV7-8	TRBJ1-1	TGTGCCAGCAGCTTGCAGGGGAACACTGAAGCTTTCTTT	CASSLQGNTEAFF